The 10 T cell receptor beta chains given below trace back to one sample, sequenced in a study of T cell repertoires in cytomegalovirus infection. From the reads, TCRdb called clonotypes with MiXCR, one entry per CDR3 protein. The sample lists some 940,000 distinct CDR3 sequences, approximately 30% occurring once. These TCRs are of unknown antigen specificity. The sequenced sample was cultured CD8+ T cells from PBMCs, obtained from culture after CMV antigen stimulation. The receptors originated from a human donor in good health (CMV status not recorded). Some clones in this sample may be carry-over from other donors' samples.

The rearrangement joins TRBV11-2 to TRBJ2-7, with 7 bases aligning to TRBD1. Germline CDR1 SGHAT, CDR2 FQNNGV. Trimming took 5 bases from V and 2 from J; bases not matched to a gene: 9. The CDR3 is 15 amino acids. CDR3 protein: CASSRGPTEAYEQYF. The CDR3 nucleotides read TGTGCCAGCAGCAGGGGGCCGACAGAAGCCTACGAGCAGTACTTC.

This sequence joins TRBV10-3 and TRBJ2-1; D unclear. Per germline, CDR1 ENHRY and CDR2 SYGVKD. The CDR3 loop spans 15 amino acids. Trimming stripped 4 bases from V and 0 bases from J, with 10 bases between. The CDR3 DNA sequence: TGTGCCATCAGTGGAGGCGGCTACTCCTACAATGAGCAGTTCTTC. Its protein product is CAISGGGYSYNEQFF.

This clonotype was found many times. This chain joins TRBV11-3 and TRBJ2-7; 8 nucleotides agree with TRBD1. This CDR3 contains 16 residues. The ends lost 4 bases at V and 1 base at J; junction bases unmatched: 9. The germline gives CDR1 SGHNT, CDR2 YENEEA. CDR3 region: CASSSFDRGISYEQYV. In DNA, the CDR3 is TGTGCCAGCAGCTCCTTTGACAGGGGAATTTCCTACGAGCAGTACGTC.

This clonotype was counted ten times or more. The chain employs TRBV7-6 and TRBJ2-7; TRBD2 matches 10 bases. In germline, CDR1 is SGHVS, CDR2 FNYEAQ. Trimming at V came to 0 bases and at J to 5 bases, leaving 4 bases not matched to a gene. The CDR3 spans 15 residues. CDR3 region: CASSLAGTSVDEQYF. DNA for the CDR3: TGTGCCAGCAGCTTAGCCGGGACTAGCGTCGACGAGCAGTACTTC.

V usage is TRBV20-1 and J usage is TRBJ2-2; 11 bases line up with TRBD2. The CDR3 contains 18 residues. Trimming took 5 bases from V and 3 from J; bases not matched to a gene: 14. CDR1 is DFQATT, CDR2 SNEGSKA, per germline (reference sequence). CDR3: CSAQSFFSSGGYTGELFF. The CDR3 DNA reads TGCAGTGCTCAGTCCTTTTTTTCTAGCGGGGGGTACACCGGGGAGCTGTTTTTT.

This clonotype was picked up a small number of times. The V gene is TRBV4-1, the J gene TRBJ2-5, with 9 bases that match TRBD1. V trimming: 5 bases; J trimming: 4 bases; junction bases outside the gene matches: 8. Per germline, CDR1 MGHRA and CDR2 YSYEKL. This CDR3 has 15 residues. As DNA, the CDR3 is TGCGCCAGCAGCTTTAGGACAGGGGAAGGAGAGACCCAGTACTTC. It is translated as CASSFRTGEGETQYF.

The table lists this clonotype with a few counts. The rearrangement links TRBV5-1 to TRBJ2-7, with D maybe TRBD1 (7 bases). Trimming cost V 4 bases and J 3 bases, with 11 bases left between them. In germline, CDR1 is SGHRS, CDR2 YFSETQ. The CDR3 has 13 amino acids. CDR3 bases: TGCGCCAGCAGCGCGGGACAGATCTACGAGCAGTACTTC. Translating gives CASSAGQIYEQYF.

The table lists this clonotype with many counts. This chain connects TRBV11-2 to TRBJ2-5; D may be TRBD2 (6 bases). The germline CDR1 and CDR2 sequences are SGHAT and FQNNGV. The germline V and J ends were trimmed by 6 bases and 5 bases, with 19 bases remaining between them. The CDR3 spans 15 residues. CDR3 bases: TGTGCCAGCAGTATTGGGGCGGGGATGCCGGAGACCCAGTACTTC. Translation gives CASSIGAGMPETQYF.

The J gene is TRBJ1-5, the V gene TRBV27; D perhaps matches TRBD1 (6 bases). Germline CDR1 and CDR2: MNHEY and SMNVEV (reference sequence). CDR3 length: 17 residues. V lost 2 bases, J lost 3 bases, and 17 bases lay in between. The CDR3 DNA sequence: TGTGCCAGCAGTTTAATTGCTGGGGCAGGGGTCAATCAGCCCCAGCATTTT. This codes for CASSLIAGAGVNQPQHF.

CDR3 sequence (DNA): TGCGCCAGCAGCCAAGGGGCGGGGGGGAATGAGCAGTTCTTC. The encoded protein is CASSQGAGGNEQFF. V gene TRBV4-1 combines with J gene TRBJ2-1; 9 bases match TRBD2. The CDR3 extends over 14 amino acids. CDR1 is MGHRA, CDR2 YSYEKL, per germline. The junction had 2 bases not matched to a gene; V was cut back by 1 base and J by 7 bases.